This record covers a single T cell receptor beta chain. Sequenced by immunoSEQ multiplex PCR; TCRdb stores in-frame clones only, minus some. The sample has 200,000 to 300,000 clones, about nine tenths seen once; the top ten hold roughly 3.9%. The sample is drawn from a study of blood T cell repertoires in COVID-19. Turning to the study itself: PBMCs, B-cell-depleted T cells, or T cells were the source of the cDNA or gDNA that made up the material.

Losses at the gene ends were 4 bases for V and 0 bases for J; bases not matched to a gene: 2. There are 15 residues in the CDR3. Germline V gives CDR1 LGHDT, CDR2 YNNKEL (reference sequence). V usage is TRBV3-1 (or the pseudogene TRBV3-2) and J usage is TRBJ1-3, with 8 bases identical to TRBD1. The sequenced sample consisted of peripheral blood. The receptor comes from a man aged 55 to 70 who had recovered from COVID-19. The CDR3 spells CASSRTGSSGNTIYF. The DNA of the CDR3 is TGTGCCAGCAGCCGGACAGGGAGCTCTGGAAACACCATATATTTT.